The present T cell receptor beta chain was sequenced within a study of blood T cell repertoires in COVID-19. Study overall: The study drew acute and convalescent COVID-19 samples from the United States, Italy and Spain. Nucleic acid was either cDNA or gDNA, and it came from T cells, B-cell-depleted T cells, or PBMCs.

Authors' data handling: Reference gene primer amplification yielded estimated nucleated cell counts. Profiling relied on immunoSEQ multiplex PCR, and the TCRdb table lists in-frame clones only, not all of them. V and J calls and clone size are given by that table; D and trimming were obtained from the DNA. Counted here are 25,000 to 35,000 clones, about 88% occurring once; the ten biggest clones make up around 48%. This CDR3 contains 15 residues. CDR1 LNHDA and CDR2 SQIVND come from the germline V gene (reference sequence). V was pared by 3 bases and J by 6 bases, with 15 bases between. The origin of this receptor is a human donor with acute or convalescent COVID-19. The donor label of this sample is uncertain. Sequencing used peripheral blood. This chain connects TRBV19 to TRBJ2-1; D is unclear. The CDR3 region is CASSMRRLEANEQFF. For the CDR3, the DNA is TGTGCCAGTAGTATGCGAAGGCTCGAGGCCAATGAGCAGTTCTTC.